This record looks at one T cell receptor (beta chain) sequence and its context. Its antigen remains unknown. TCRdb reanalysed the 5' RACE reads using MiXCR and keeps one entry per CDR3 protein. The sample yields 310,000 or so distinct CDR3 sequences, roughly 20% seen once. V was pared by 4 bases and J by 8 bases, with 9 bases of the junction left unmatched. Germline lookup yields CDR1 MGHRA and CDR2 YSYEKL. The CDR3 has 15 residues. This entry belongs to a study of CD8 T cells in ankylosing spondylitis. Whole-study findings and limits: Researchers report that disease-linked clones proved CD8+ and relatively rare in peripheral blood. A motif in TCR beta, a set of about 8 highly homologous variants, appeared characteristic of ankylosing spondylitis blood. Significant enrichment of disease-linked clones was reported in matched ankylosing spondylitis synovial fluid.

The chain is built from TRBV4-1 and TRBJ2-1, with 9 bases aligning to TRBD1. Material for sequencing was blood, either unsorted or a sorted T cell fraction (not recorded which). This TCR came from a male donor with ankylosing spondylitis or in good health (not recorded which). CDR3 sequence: CASSLRDRESYEQFF. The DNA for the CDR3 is TGCGCCAGCAGCCTGCGGGACAGGGAATCCTATGAGCAGTTCTTC.